Listed here are 13 T cell receptor beta chains from one sample, sequenced in a study of early T cells in non-severe SARS-CoV-2 infection. TCRdb reanalysed the 5' RACE reads using MiXCR and keeps one entry per CDR3 protein. The sample lists 35,000 to 40,000 distinct CDR3 sequences, about 9.3% occurring once. The specimen was whole blood. These receptors came from an adult who was a healthcare worker with PCR-confirmed SARS-CoV-2 infection or an uninfected control (not recorded which).

The chain links TRBV19 to TRBJ2-2; the D gene could be TRBD1 or TRBD2 (5 bases each). V dropped 10 bases and J dropped 9 bases, with 21 bases sitting between them. CDR3 length: 14 residues. The germline V gene encodes CDR1 LNHDA and CDR2 SQIVND (reference sequence). CDR3 in amino acids: CAKPTGTGRRELFF. The CDR3 DNA reads TGTGCCAAACCGACGGGGACGGGCCGACGGGAGCTGTTTTTT.

The V call is TRBV28, the J call TRBJ2-2; D gene unclear. The germline V and J ends were trimmed by 6 bases and 4 bases, with 6 bases remaining between them. Looked up from germline, CDR1 is MDHEN and CDR2 is SYDVKM. CDR3 length: 12 amino acids. CDR3 residues: CASSPPTGELFF. CDR3 sequence (DNA): TGTGCCAGCAGCCCCCCCACCGGGGAGCTGTTTTTT.

This clonotype was picked up a small number of times. The chain recombines TRBV6-1 with TRBJ1-2, with D possibly TRBD1 on 5 matching bases. Germline V CDR1 and CDR2: MNHNS, SASEGT. This CDR3 is 13 amino acids long. Trimming pared 3 bases from V and 3 bases from J, leaving 8 bases between. Here the CDR3 reads CASSEGRDYGYTF. In DNA form, the CDR3 reads TGTGCCAGCAGTGAGGGCAGGGACTATGGCTACACCTTC.

This clonotype was seen a few times. The chain links TRBV20-1 to TRBJ2-7; TRBD1 agrees at 9 bases. This CDR3 has 13 amino acids. Unmatched junction bases numbered 2, after V lost 3 bases and J lost 2 bases. The germline gives CDR1 DFQATT, CDR2 SNEGSKA (reference sequence). The CDR3: CSARRTGAYEQYF. The CDR3 bases are TGCAGTGCTAGGAGGACAGGGGCCTACGAGCAGTACTTC.

The chain couples TRBV11-2 to TRBJ2-7, with D perhaps TRBD1 or TRBD2 (5 bases each). This CDR3 is built from 16 residues. Germline CDR1 is SGHAT and CDR2 is FQNNGV. V gave up 1 base and J gave up 4 bases, with 17 bases separating them. CDR3 region: CASSLAGGDWKYEQYF. The CDR3 DNA reads TGTGCCAGCAGCTTAGCTGGGGGTGACTGGAAATACGAGCAGTACTTC.

The rearrangement uses TRBV4-3 and TRBJ2-6; no reliable D call. The V gene lost 3 bases and the J gene lost 0 bases, with 6 bases spanning the gap. CDR3 size: 15 residues. CDR1 is LGHNA and CDR2 is YSLEER in the germline V gene. CDR3 nucleotides: TGCGCCAGCAGCCAGGGTCACTCTGGGGCCAACGTCCTGACTTTC. Translation gives CASSQGHSGANVLTF.

The chain couples TRBV5-1 to TRBJ2-5, with a possible D match to TRBD1 (5 bases). Germline V lookup: CDR1 SGHRS, CDR2 YFSETQ. This CDR3 is 14 amino acids long. V shed 4 bases and J shed 3 bases, with 13 bases lying between them. This chain's CDR3 is CASSRQTWEETQYF. In DNA, the CDR3 is TGCGCCAGCAGCCGACAGACCTGGGAAGAGACCCAGTACTTC.

This clonotype was observed a few times. V gene TRBV4-3 combines with J gene TRBJ2-1; D is unresolved. The CDR3 totals 15 residues. Germline CDR1 reads LGHNA; CDR2 reads YSLEER. V gave up 0 bases and J gave up 7 bases, with 13 bases separating them. Here the CDR3 DNA reads TGCGCCAGCAGCCAAGATCTGCTAGTAGGGAATGAGCAGTTCTTC. Translating it yields CASSQDLLVGNEQFF.

This clonotype showed up just a few times. The V call is TRBV20-1, the J call TRBJ2-7; 13 nucleotides agree with TRBD2. The CDR3 totals 17 residues. V lost 2 bases, J lost 0 bases, and 7 bases stayed unmatched. Germline lookup yields CDR1 DFQATT and CDR2 SNEGSKA (reference sequence). CDR3 DNA sequence: TGCAGTGCTAGAAAGACTAGCGGGGGGTACCGCTCCTACGAGCAGTACTTC. Translation gives CSARKTSGGYRSYEQYF.

The CDR3 is CASSQVRRVRDTEAFF. CDR3 sequence (DNA): TGTGCCAGCAGCCAAGTTCGCAGGGTAAGGGACACTGAAGCTTTCTTT. This chain links TRBV3-1 with TRBJ1-1, with D maybe TRBD1 (5 bases). This CDR3 contains 16 residues. V lost 1 base and J lost 3, with 15 bases in between. Germline V gives CDR1 LGHDT, CDR2 YNNKEL (reference sequence).

The sample holds many counts of this clonotype. The rearrangement joins TRBV2 to TRBJ1-3; possible D gene TRBD1, 5 bases. V lost 8 bases and J lost 2, with 13 bases in between. Germline V lookup: CDR1 SNHLY, CDR2 FYNNEI. This CDR3 contains 14 residues. The CDR3: CASGQGGTGNTIYF. CDR3 nucleotide sequence: TGTGCCAGCGGCCAGGGAGGCACTGGAAACACCATATATTTT.

Many counts were recorded for this clonotype. The chain uses TRBV18 and TRBJ2-7; a weak D match, TRBD1 (6 bases). There are 15 residues in the CDR3. Germline-derived CDR1 and CDR2 are KGHSH and LQKENI. Trimming pared 3 bases from V and 1 base from J, leaving 13 bases between. The CDR3 nucleotides read TGTGCCAGCTCACCGGGGGCTAGCCGGTCCTACGAGCAGTACTTC. As protein: CASSPGASRSYEQYF. Together with reference TRBV18 and TRBJ2-7, the CDR3 gives the full variable domain: NAGVMQNPRHLVRRRGQEARLRCSPMKGHSHVYWYRQLPEEGLKFMVYLQKENIIDESGMPKERFSAEFPKEGPSILRIQQVVRGDSAAYFCASSPGASRSYEQYFGPGTRLTVT.

This clonotype has a handful of counts. The chain joins TRBV20-1 to TRBJ2-7; TRBD1 matches 7 bases. Germline trimming cut 6 bases from V and 3 bases from J; bases unmatched to any gene: 11. Germline CDR1 reads DFQATT; CDR2 reads SNEGSKA (reference sequence). The CDR3 is made up of 14 amino acids. CDR3 coding DNA: TGCAGTGCCCTAAAGGGGACAGCAGGCTACGAGCAGTACTTC. Its protein product is CSALKGTAGYEQYF.